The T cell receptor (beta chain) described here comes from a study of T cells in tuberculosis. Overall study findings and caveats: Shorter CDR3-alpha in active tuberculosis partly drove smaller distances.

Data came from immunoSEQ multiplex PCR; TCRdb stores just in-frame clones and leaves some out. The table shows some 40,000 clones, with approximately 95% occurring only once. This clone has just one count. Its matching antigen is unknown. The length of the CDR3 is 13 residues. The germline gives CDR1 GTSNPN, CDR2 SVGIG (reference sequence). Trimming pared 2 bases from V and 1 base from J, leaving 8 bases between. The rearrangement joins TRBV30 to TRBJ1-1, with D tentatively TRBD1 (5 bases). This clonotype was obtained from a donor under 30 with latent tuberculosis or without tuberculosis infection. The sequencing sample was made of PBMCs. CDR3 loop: CAWSYTGNTEAFF. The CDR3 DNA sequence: TGTGCCTGGAGTTATACAGGGAACACTGAAGCTTTCTTT. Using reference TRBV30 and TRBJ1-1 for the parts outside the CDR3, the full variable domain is SQTIHQWPATLVQPVGSPLSLECTVEGTSNPNLYWYRQAAGRGLQLLFYSVGIGQISSEVPQNLSASRPQDRQFILSSKKLLLSDSGFYLCAWSYTGNTEAFFGQGTRLTVV.